These T cell receptor beta chains were read from a single sample in a study of OX40 agonist ivuxolimab in advanced cancers. TCRdb's table, derived via immunoSEQ multiplex PCR, lists solely in-frame clones and lacks some. The repertoire holds 75,000 to 100,000 clones, with 87% as singletons. The material sequenced was CD4+ or CD8+ T cells sorted from blood, taken in a trial of the OX40 agonist ivuxolimab. The receptor source for this set is an adult with an advanced solid tumor such as melanoma, head and neck, liver or kidney cancer. The CDR3 runs from the conserved cysteine through the conserved F or W. Each record gives: J gene, V gene, D gene, clone size, CDR3 protein, CDR3 DNA. The D gene is left open where the match is weak. A clone size is listed for some rows: how often the clone was seen (once, few, many), or a class if it is expanded.

TRBJ1-4 | TRBV5-4 | NA | NA | CASSLNRDNEKLFF | TGTGCCAGCAGCTTAAACAGAGACAATGAAAAACTGTTTTTT
TRBJ2-7 | TRBV18 | NA | NA | CASSLGDEQYF | TGTGCCAGCTCCCTCGGCGACGAGCAGTACTTC
TRBJ1-3 | TRBV4-1 | NA | NA | CASSPLDGNTIYF | TGCGCCAGCAGCCCCCTGGATGGAAACACCATATATTTT
TRBJ2-7 | TRBV21-1 | NA | NA | CASSKHARDRGYEQYF | TGTGCCAGCAGCAAACATGCGCGAGACAGGGGATACGAGCAGTACTTC
TRBJ1-1 | TRBV2 | NA | NA | CASTGAPNTEAFF | TGTGCCAGCACCGGGGCCCCCAACACTGAAGCTTTCTTT
TRBJ1-6 | TRBV4-3 | NA | NA | CASSQGPEEHSPLHF | TGCGCCAGCAGCCAAGGCCCAGAGGAGCATTCACCCCTCCACTTT
TRBJ2-5 | TRBV14 | TRBD2 | NA | CASSLAGGTTQYF | TGTGCCAGCAGCCTAGCGGGGGGAACGACCCAGTACTTC
TRBJ2-5 | TRBV5-8 | NA | NA | CASSPRLDQETQYF | TGTGCCAGCAGCCCCAGGTTGGATCAAGAGACCCAGTACTTC
TRBJ2-7 | TRBV6-6 | NA | NA | CASRPSYEQYF | TGTGCCAGCAGGCCCTCCTACGAGCAGTACTTC
TRBJ2-7 | TRBV19 | TRBD2 | NA | CASSDGTSGAGSSYEQYF | TGTGCCAGTAGTGACGGGACTAGTGGGGCGGGCAGCTCCTACGAGCAGTACTTC
TRBJ1-4 | TRBV19 | NA | NA | CASSIRSRREKLFF | TGTGCCAGTAGTATCCGGAGTAGACGTGAAAAACTGTTTTTT
TRBJ2-3 | TRBV19 | NA | once | CAGSYSPTNTDTQYF | TGTGCCGGTAGCTATAGCCCGACCAACACAGATACGCAGTATTTT
TRBJ2-1 | TRBV14 | TRBD1 | NA | CASADRGARYEQFF | TGTGCCAGCGCCGACAGGGGGGCCCGATATGAGCAGTTCTTC
TRBJ2-3 | TRBV10-1 | NA | NA | CASSPDWTGDTQYF | TGCGCCAGCAGTCCGGACTGGACCGGGGATACGCAGTATTTT
TRBJ2-7 | TRBV7-2 | NA | NA | CASSLSLAAYEQYF | TGTGCCAGCAGCTTATCGTTAGCGGCCTACGAGCAGTACTTC
TRBJ2-5 | TRBV14 | NA | NA | CASSPRDSETQYF | TGTGCCAGCAGCCCCCGGGACTCCGAGACCCAGTACTTC
TRBJ1-4 | TRBV27 | TRBD1 | NA | CASMKGTEEKLFF | TGTGCCAGCATGAAAGGGACAGAAGAAAAACTGTTTTTT
TRBJ2-7 | TRBV7-2 | TRBD1 | NA | CASSLVRTGDYEQYF | TGTGCCAGCAGCTTAGTCCGGACAGGGGACTACGAGCAGTACTTC
TRBJ2-5 | TRBV7-3 | TRBD1 | NA | CASSGGQGRIQYF | TGTGCCAGCAGCGGGGGACAGGGAAGAATCCAGTACTTC
TRBJ1-5 | TRBV9 | NA | NA | CASSVDPGTHQPQHF | TGTGCCAGCAGCGTAGATCCCGGGACACATCAGCCCCAGCATTTT
TRBJ1-2 | TRBV5-4 | TRBD1 | NA | CASSSGQRYNYGYTF | TGTGCCAGCAGCTCGGGACAGCGATATAACTATGGCTACACCTTC
TRBJ1-5 | TRBV6-1 | TRBD1 | many | CASGRTGGVQPQHF | TGTGCCAGCGGACGGACAGGGGGCGTTCAGCCCCAGCATTTT
TRBJ1-2 | TRBV19 | NA | NA | CASTNGWGPPHGYTF | TGTGCCAGTACCAATGGGTGGGGACCTCCGCATGGCTACACCTTC
TRBJ1-4 | TRBV19 | NA | NA | CASSIGGANEKLFF | TGTGCCAGTAGTATCGGCGGGGCTAATGAAAAACTGTTTTTT
TRBJ1-1 | TRBV11-3 | NA | NA | CASSRSMNTEAFF | TGTGCCAGCAGCCGCAGTATGAACACTGAAGCTTTCTTT
TRBJ2-7 | TRBV7-2 | NA | NA | CASSLRIVDEQYF | TGTGCCAGCAGCTTGAGAATAGTCGACGAGCAGTACTTC
TRBJ1-2 | TRBV5-4 | TRBD1 | NA | CASSLSSGQMFYGYTF | TGTGCCAGCAGCTTGTCGTCGGGACAGATGTTCTATGGCTACACCTTC
TRBJ2-7 | TRBV6-1 | NA | NA | CASSSILNYEQYF | TGTGCCAGCAGCTCCATCCTTAACTACGAGCAGTACTTC